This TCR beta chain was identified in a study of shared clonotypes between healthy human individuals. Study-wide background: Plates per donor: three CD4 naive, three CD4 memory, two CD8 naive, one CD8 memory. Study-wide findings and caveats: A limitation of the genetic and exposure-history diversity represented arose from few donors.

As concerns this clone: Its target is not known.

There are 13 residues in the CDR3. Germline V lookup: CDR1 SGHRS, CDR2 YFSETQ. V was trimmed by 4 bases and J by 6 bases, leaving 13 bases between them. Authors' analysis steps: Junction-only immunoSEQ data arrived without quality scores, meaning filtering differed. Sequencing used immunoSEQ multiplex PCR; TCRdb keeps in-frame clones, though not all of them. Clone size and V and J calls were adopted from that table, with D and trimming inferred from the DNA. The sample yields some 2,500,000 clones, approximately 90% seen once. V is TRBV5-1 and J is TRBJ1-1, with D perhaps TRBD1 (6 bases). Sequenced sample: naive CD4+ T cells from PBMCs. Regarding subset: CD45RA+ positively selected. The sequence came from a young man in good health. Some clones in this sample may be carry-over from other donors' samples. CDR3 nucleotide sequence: TGCGCCAGCAGCAGGGGGTTGGGGGCTGAAGCTTTCTTT. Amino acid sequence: CASSRGLGAEAFF.